The 27 T cell receptor beta chains presented below share a single source sample, sequenced in a study of T cell responses to AZD1222 COVID-19 vaccine. Profiling relied on immunoSEQ multiplex PCR, and the TCRdb table lists in-frame clones only, not all of them. This sample has about 180,000 clones, with around 91% found just once. The material was peripheral blood, obtained on day 0 of AZD1222 vaccination. The source is an adult in good health.

The V call is TRBV5-1, the J call TRBJ1-3; D not certain. The CDR3 runs to 14 residues. In germline, CDR1 is SGHRS, CDR2 YFSETQ. Trimming removed 0 bases from V and 3 bases from J, with 7 bases in between. CDR3 sequence (DNA): TGCGCCAGCAGCTTGGCGGGAGTTGGAAACACCATATATTTT. It yields the protein CASSLAGVGNTIYF.

This chain connects TRBV6-5 to TRBJ2-5; tentatively, D is TRBD2 (5 bases). Germline assignment: CDR1 MNHEY and CDR2 SVGAGI. CDR3 length equals 14 residues. Trimming stripped 2 bases from V and 3 bases from J, with 10 bases between. The CDR3, as DNA: TGTGCCAGCAGTTACGGCGGGCTTAAAGAGACCCAGTACTTC. Translating gives CASSYGGLKETQYF.

In this sample, this clone turned up a few times. The genes are TRBV7-8 and TRBJ1-2; D not certain. The V gene's germline CDR1 is SGHVS and CDR2 FQNEAQ. The V end lost 2 bases, the J end lost 3 bases, and 13 bases lay between the germline ends. The CDR3 consists of 15 residues. Written as DNA, the CDR3 is TGTGCCAGCAGCTTAAATGCGGGGAGTGACTATGGCTACACCTTC. Translated: CASSLNAGSDYGYTF.

This sequence joins TRBV12-5 and TRBJ2-2, with TRBD2 matching 7 bases. Germline CDR1 reads LGHNT; CDR2 reads FRNRAP. After removal of 3 bases from V and 6 bases from J, the junction contained 10 bases not matched to a gene. The CDR3 extends over 16 amino acids. CDR3 in amino acids: CASGFTAGVIPGELFF. DNA for the CDR3: TGTGCTAGTGGTTTTACGGCGGGGGTGATCCCCGGGGAGCTGTTTTTT.

J is TRBJ1-2 and V is TRBV5-3; possibly TRBD1 for D (6 bases). TRBV5-3 is assigned to the ORF class and has an uncertain function. CDR3 size: 14 residues. Trimming shortened V by 5 bases and J by 4 bases, and 15 bases separated the two germline ends. DNA for the CDR3: TGTGCCAGAAGGGGGGGCAGGGTCCCCTATGGCTACACCTTC. This translates into CARRGGRVPYGYTF.

This chain joins TRBV27 and TRBJ2-1; 11 positions agree with TRBD2. Germline lookup yields CDR1 MNHEY and CDR2 SMNVEV (reference sequence). The CDR3 loop spans 15 amino acids. Trimming removed 6 bases from V and 9 bases from J; junction bases left unmatched: 10. CDR3 sequence: CASRRLAGLQGEQFF. The CDR3 DNA reads as TGTGCCAGCAGACGACTAGCGGGGCTACAAGGTGAGCAGTTCTTC.

The chain recombines TRBV3-1 (or the pseudogene TRBV3-2) with TRBJ1-2, with TRBD1 identical over 7 bases. CDR1 is LGHDT and CDR2 is YNNKEL in the germline V gene (reference sequence). This CDR3 is 15 amino acids long. The V gene end was trimmed by 4 bases and the J gene end by 4 bases; junction bases not matched to a gene: 9. Here the CDR3 reads CASSLDRARSYGYTF. CDR3 nucleotides: TGTGCCAGCAGCCTCGACAGGGCTCGCTCCTATGGCTACACCTTC.

The CDR3 region is CASSLDGGVAFNEQFF. The CDR3, as DNA: TGCGCCAGCAGCTTGGATGGCGGGGTAGCTTTCAATGAGCAGTTCTTC. This chain joins TRBV5-1 and TRBJ2-1; possibly TRBD2 for D (6 bases). V was trimmed by 0 bases and J by 6 bases, leaving 16 bases between them. Germline CDR1 SGHRS, CDR2 YFSETQ. This CDR3 has 16 residues.

This clone was counted between two and nine times. This chain connects TRBV15 to TRBJ1-4; 10 bases line up with TRBD1. There are 16 residues in the CDR3. With V trimmed by 5 bases and J by 8 bases, 11 bases remained unmatched. Germline values: CDR1 LNHNV, CDR2 YYDKDF (reference sequence). CDR3 bases: TGTGCCACCAGCCCCTCCGCCGGGACAGGGGAGGAAAAACTGTTTTTT. Translation gives CATSPSAGTGEEKLFF.

This clone occurred once. The rearrangement uses TRBV10-2 and TRBJ1-5; no reliable D call. Looked up from germline, CDR1 is WSHSY and CDR2 is SAAADI. This CDR3 comprises 13 residues. Trimming cost V 6 bases and J 5 bases, with 11 bases left between them. The CDR3 here is CASRKQIDQPQHF. The CDR3 DNA reads TGCGCCAGCAGGAAACAGATTGATCAGCCCCAGCATTTT.

The chain is built from TRBV10-3 and TRBJ2-3, with D possibly TRBD2 on 6 matching bases. Trimming cost V 8 bases and J 5 bases, with 23 bases left between them. This CDR3 has 16 residues. Germline-derived CDR1 and CDR2 are ENHRY and SYGVKD. In DNA, the CDR3 is TGTGCCATCCGGGACTCCGCCCGTCTTGCCGGAGATACGCAGTATTTT. This sequence encodes CAIRDSARLAGDTQYF.

The CDR3 reads CASTTMSRSNSPLHF. Written as DNA, the CDR3 is TGTGCCAGCACTACGATGTCTCGTTCAAATTCACCCCTCCACTTT. The rearrangement uses TRBV7-2 and TRBJ1-6; D ambiguous. The germline V gene encodes CDR1 SGHTA and CDR2 FQGNSA. The CDR3 contains 15 residues. V shed 7 bases and J shed 7 bases, with 17 bases lying between them.

This clone has just one count. The CDR3 is CASSSGANVLTF. The CDR3 DNA sequence: TGTGCCAGCAGCTCTGGGGCCAACGTCCTGACTTTC. The chain is built from TRBV11-3 and TRBJ2-6, with D unclear. The CDR3 runs to 12 residues. The V end lost 4 bases, the J end lost 2 bases, and 0 bases lay between the germline ends. CDR1 is SGHNT, CDR2 YENEEA, per germline.

The chain is built from TRBV19 and TRBJ1-5; no clear D gene. This CDR3 spans 15 amino acids. V was pared by 6 bases and J by 1 base, with 13 bases between. Germline V gives CDR1 LNHDA, CDR2 SQIVND (reference sequence). CDR3 coding DNA: TGTGCCAGTAGGGAGGGAGGTTCAAGCAATCAGCCCCAGCATTTT. Translation gives CASREGGSSNQPQHF.

The V gene is TRBV4-2, the J gene TRBJ1-6; 8 bases line up with TRBD1. There are 15 residues in the CDR3. The V segment lost 4 bases and the J segment 11 bases; nucleotides outside the gene matches: 10. Germline CDR1 is LGHNA and CDR2 is YNFKEQ. The CDR3, as DNA: TGTGCCAGCAGCCCTTTAGACAGGGGAAGTACACCCCTCCACTTT. Encoded protein: CASSPLDRGSTPLHF.

V gene TRBV19 combines with J gene TRBJ2-3, with 7 bases that match TRBD1. The CDR3 contains 16 residues. Looked up from germline, CDR1 is LNHDA and CDR2 is SQIVND (reference sequence). The trim removed 6 bases at V and 2 bases at J, leaving 11 bases unmatched. CDR3 DNA sequence: TGTGCCAGTAGCGAAAGACAGGGACCCCTCACAGATACGCAGTATTTT. Translation gives CASSERQGPLTDTQYF.

The V call is TRBV25-1, the J call TRBJ1-2; 10 positions match TRBD1. Germline V gene lookup returns CDR1 MGHDK and CDR2 SYGVNS. V gave up 8 bases and J gave up 8 bases; unmatched junction bases: 8. The CDR3 is made up of 13 amino acids. CDR3 nucleotide sequence: TGTGCCAGCCGACCGGGACAGGGGAACGGCTACACCTTC. It codes for CASRPGQGNGYTF.

The CDR3 sequence: CASSIDRISGANVLTF. In nucleotides, the CDR3 is TGTGCCAGTAGTATAGATCGGATCTCTGGGGCCAACGTCCTGACTTTC. The rearrangement links TRBV19 to TRBJ2-6; D is undetermined. This CDR3 comprises 16 residues. CDR1 and CDR2 (germline): LNHDA, SQIVND (reference sequence). The ends were cut back, 0 bases at V and 0 bases at J, with 6 bases in the middle.

The rearrangement joins TRBV6-2 or TRBV6-3 to TRBJ1-1, with D perhaps matching TRBD1 (5 bases). With 0 bases removed from V and 1 base from J, the gap between germline ends came to 15 bases. The length of the CDR3 is 17 residues. CDR1 and CDR2 from the germline V gene are MNHEY and SVGEGT. The CDR3, as DNA: TGTGCCAGCAGTTACTCAAGGGGATCCGGACCGAACACTGAAGCTTTCTTT. Encoded protein: CASSYSRGSGPNTEAFF.

The rearrangement links TRBV7-3 to TRBJ2-2; D possibly corresponds to TRBD1 (5 bases). Trimming stripped 4 bases from V and 6 bases from J, with 24 bases between. From germline, CDR1 is SGHTA and CDR2 FQGTGA. The CDR3 extends over 18 amino acids. The CDR3 nucleotides are TGTGCCAGCAGCTCCCGCCGGGTCATAGGGGTCGAACCCGGGGAGCTGTTTTTT. Protein sequence: CASSSRRVIGVEPGELFF.

The V gene is TRBV27, the J gene TRBJ2-4, with a weak D call TRBD1 (5 bases). The germline gives CDR1 MNHEY, CDR2 SMNVEV (reference sequence). Trimming left V 4 bases short and J 0 bases short, with 10 bases between. This CDR3 contains 15 residues. The CDR3 coding sequence is TGTGCCAGCAGTTCGCCGCAGGGAGCCAAAAACATTCAGTACTTC. Translating it yields CASSSPQGAKNIQYF.

The J gene is TRBJ2-1, the V gene TRBV5-6; 11 bases agree with TRBD2. The germline CDR1 and CDR2 sequences are SGHDT and YYEEEE. Trimming at V came to 4 bases and at J to 8 bases, leaving 8 bases not matched to a gene. This CDR3 has 15 amino acids. The CDR3: CASSPFSGGAHEQFF. Written as DNA, the CDR3 is TGTGCCAGCAGCCCATTTAGCGGGGGGGCCCATGAGCAGTTCTTC.

This clone turned up a few times. V usage is TRBV7-8 and J usage is TRBJ1-3, with D unresolved. This CDR3 region has 16 residues. Germline V lookup: CDR1 SGHVS, CDR2 FQNEAQ. Trimming left V 3 bases short and J 0 bases short, with 12 bases between. The CDR3 protein is CASSLMAVTSGNTIYF. CDR3 DNA sequence: TGTGCCAGCAGCTTGATGGCAGTAACCTCTGGAAACACCATATATTTT.

The chain is built from TRBV3-1 (or the pseudogene TRBV3-2) and TRBJ1-1; TRBD1 aligns across 8 bases. V lost 5 bases to trimming and J lost 8 bases; unmatched junction nucleotides: 13. Germline V gene sequence: CDR1 LGHDT, CDR2 YNNKEL (reference sequence). CDR3 length equals 15 residues. The CDR3 region is CASSEIPQGAREAFF. CDR3 sequence (DNA): TGTGCCAGCAGCGAAATTCCCCAGGGGGCGAGGGAAGCTTTCTTT.

This clone was seen only once. The V and J genes are TRBV5-4 and TRBJ2-2; D is undetermined. V shed 0 bases and J shed 1 base, with 7 bases lying between them. CDR3 length equals 15 residues. Per the germline V gene, CDR1 is SGHNT and CDR2 is YYREEE (reference sequence). The CDR3 loop is CASSLDSLNTGELFF. The CDR3 region has the DNA TGTGCCAGCAGCTTGGACAGTTTGAACACCGGGGAGCTGTTTTTT.

The chain carries TRBV7-3 and TRBJ1-1; 8 bases line up with TRBD1. V shed 1 base and J 4 bases; nucleotides not matched to a gene: 5. Germline CDR1 is SGHTA and CDR2 is FQGTGA. The CDR3 runs to 15 residues. CDR3 coding DNA: TGTGCCAGCAGCTTAAGGGCAGGGGGCTCCACTGAAGCTTTCTTT. Its translation: CASSLRAGGSTEAFF.

The rearrangement joins TRBV5-6 to TRBJ1-2; D may be TRBD1 (6 bases). Germline V gives CDR1 SGHDT, CDR2 YYEEEE. This CDR3 spans 13 amino acids. Between the trimmed V and J ends, which lost 3 bases and 7 bases, there was a span of 13 bases. This CDR3 is CASSSGQSIGYTF. Here the CDR3 DNA reads TGTGCCAGCAGCTCAGGACAGTCCATTGGCTACACCTTC.